The 24 T cell receptor beta chains given below trace back to one sample, sequenced in a study of spatial heterogeneity in lung cancer. TCRdb re-analysed the 5' RACE reads in MiXCR, keeping a single row per CDR3 protein. The repertoire holds 77,000 or so distinct CDR3 sequences, with approximately 20% as singletons. The time point is: sample taken at primary tumor resection. Whole RNA from tumor, nontumor lung or frozen PBMC was sequenced unsorted. The input for sequencing was PBMCs, taken at surgery. These receptors were collected from a male donor with early-stage non-small cell lung cancer.

A few counts support this clonotype. The V and J genes are TRBV20-1 and TRBJ2-1; no reliable D call. The germline gives CDR1 DFQATT, CDR2 SNEGSKA (reference sequence). With 6 bases removed from V and 9 bases from J, the gap between germline ends came to 15 bases. This CDR3 comprises 12 residues. CDR3 protein: CSAPPLDSEQFF. CDR3 bases: TGCAGTGCCCCACCTCTAGACTCTGAGCAGTTCTTC.

The chain carries TRBV28 and TRBJ2-3; 13 nucleotides match TRBD2. V trimming: 6 bases; J trimming: 2 bases; junction bases outside the gene matches: 2. The CDR3 totals 15 residues. The germline gives CDR1 MDHEN, CDR2 SYDVKM. CDR3 in amino acids: CASRTSGRNTDTQYF. The CDR3 bases are TGTGCCAGCAGGACTAGCGGGAGGAACACAGATACGCAGTATTTT.

The chain carries TRBV21-1 and TRBJ1-2. TRBV21-1 represents a pseudogene. This CDR3 is built from 14 residues. CDR3 sequence (DNA): TGTGCCAGCAGCAGGTCTAACGCGGAGGATGGCTACACCTTC. Protein product: CASSRSNAEDGYTF.

This chain joins TRBV7-3 and TRBJ1-4; TRBD1 matches at 8 bases. The V gene end was trimmed by 5 bases and the J gene end by 11 bases; junction bases not matched to a gene: 7. This CDR3 is built from 13 residues. The germline V gene encodes CDR1 SGHTA and CDR2 FQGTGA. The CDR3 nucleotides read TGTGCCAGCAGCGACGGGACAGGAGGGAAACTGTTTTTT. This codes for CASSDGTGGKLFF.

The rearrangement joins TRBV11-2 to TRBJ2-7; a possible D gene is TRBD2 (5 bases). Trimming pared 4 bases from V and 0 bases from J, leaving 10 bases between. The CDR3 covers 14 residues. Germline V gene sequence: CDR1 SGHAT, CDR2 FQNNGV. The chain's CDR3 is CASSSPRGSYEQYF. The CDR3 coding sequence is TGTGCCAGCAGCTCTCCTCGGGGCTCCTACGAGCAGTACTTC. Drawing the rest from reference TRBV11-2 and TRBJ2-7, the complete variable domain is EAGVAQSPRYKIIEKRQSVAFWCNPISGHATLYWYQQILGQGPKLLIQFQNNGVVDDSQLPKDRFSAERLKGVDSTLKIQPAKLEDSAVYLCASSSPRGSYEQYFGPGTRLTVT.

The J gene is TRBJ2-5, the V gene TRBV5-1, with 7 bases lining up with TRBD2. After removal of 1 base from V and 2 bases from J, the junction contained 2 bases not matched to a gene. Germline V gene data show CDR1 as SGHRS and CDR2 as YFSETQ. The CDR3 has 14 residues. CDR3 protein: CASSLWGGQETQYF. CDR3 coding DNA: TGCGCCAGCAGCTTGTGGGGGGGTCAAGAGACCCAGTACTTC.

The chain employs TRBV3-1 and TRBJ1-2; D is unclear. Trimming stripped 0 bases from V and 12 bases from J, with 14 bases between. In germline, CDR1 is LGHDT, CDR2 YNNKEL (reference sequence). This CDR3 has 13 residues. DNA for the CDR3: TGTGCCAGCAGCCAAGATCACAACACGCAGCACACCTTC. This gives the protein CASSQDHNTQHTF.

The rearrangement joins TRBV5-4 to TRBJ2-3; 7 positions agree with TRBD2. V trimming: 3 bases; J trimming: 5 bases; junction bases outside the gene matches: 6. The CDR3 spans 14 residues. Germline V gene data show CDR1 as SGHNT and CDR2 as YYREEE (reference sequence). CDR3 DNA: TGTGCCAGCAGCTCCGGACTAGGCTTAGATACGCAGTATTTT. This codes for CASSSGLGLDTQYF.

This clonotype was counted many times. The chain recombines TRBV12-3 or TRBV12-4 with TRBJ1-4; D unresolved. Trimming cost V 5 bases and J 5 bases, with 9 bases left between them. CDR3 length equals 13 residues. The CDR3 sequence: CASSDEINEKLFF. For the CDR3, the DNA is TGTGCCAGCAGTGACGAAATAAATGAAAAACTGTTTTTT.

The rearrangement joins TRBV7-9 to TRBJ1-3; D is uncertain. Looked up from germline, CDR1 is SEHNR and CDR2 is FQNEAQ (reference sequence). V lost 5 bases, J lost 0 bases, and 11 bases lay in between. The CDR3 is made up of 15 amino acids. Here the CDR3 DNA reads TGTGCCAGCAGCGCCTTGGCAGCCTCTGGAAACACCATATATTTT. Translated, it gives CASSALAASGNTIYF.

The J gene is TRBJ2-7, the V gene TRBV9; TRBD2 matches at 14 bases. The J segment lost 6 bases and the V segment lost 3 bases, leaving 5 bases of the junction unmatched. CDR3 size: 15 residues. Germline V gives CDR1 SGDLS, CDR2 YYNGEE. CDR3 sequence reads: CASSGRTSGRSEQYF. The DNA of the CDR3 is TGTGCCAGCAGCGGGCGGACTAGCGGGAGGTCCGAGCAGTACTTC.

This clonotype turned up a few times. J is TRBJ2-3 and V is TRBV12-3 or TRBV12-4, with 9 bases identical to TRBD2. The trim removed 4 bases at V and 6 bases at J, leaving 5 bases unmatched. This CDR3 has 14 amino acids. The CDR3 DNA is TGTGCCAGCAGTTCTAGCGGGACCGGGGATACGCAGTATTTT. This sequence encodes CASSSSGTGDTQYF.

The chain is built from TRBV28 and TRBJ2-1; D may be TRBD1 (6 bases). This CDR3 comprises 13 residues. The ends were cut back, 5 bases at V and 10 bases at J, with 15 bases in the middle. The V gene's germline CDR1 is MDHEN and CDR2 SYDVKM. CDR3 DNA sequence: TGTGCCAGCAGTAACCTACAGGGTTGGGAGCAGTTCTTC. Translated, it gives CASSNLQGWEQFF.

The sample holds a few counts of this clonotype. The chain combines TRBV2 with TRBJ2-7, with D hard to call. The CDR3 is 13 amino acids. Trimming took 6 bases from V and 2 from J, leaving 11 bases between them. Germline lookup yields CDR1 SNHLY and CDR2 FYNNEI. The CDR3 DNA is TGTGCCAGCAGCTCTACAGCAACCTACGAGCAGTACTTC. Translation: CASSSTATYEQYF.

CDR3 DNA: TGCGCCAGCAGCCAAGAGGGAGTGGGGAGGAACACTGAAGCTTTCTTT. This codes for CASSQEGVGRNTEAFF. J is TRBJ1-1 and V is TRBV4-1; D uncertain. Between the trimmed V and J ends, which lost 0 bases and 1 base, there was a span of 12 bases. CDR3 length equals 16 residues. The V gene's germline CDR1 is MGHRA and CDR2 YSYEKL.

This clonotype appeared a few times. The rearrangement uses TRBV2 and TRBJ2-2, with D possibly being TRBD2 (5 bases). The CDR3 runs to 14 residues. Germline loops: CDR1 SNHLY, CDR2 FYNNEI. Trimming pared 5 bases from V and 0 bases from J, leaving 7 bases between. Here the CDR3 reads CASSTGTNTGELFF. CDR3 DNA: TGTGCCAGCAGTACGGGGACGAACACCGGGGAGCTGTTTTTT.

The chain carries TRBV20-1 and TRBJ1-1; D gene unclear. The V gene lost 1 base and the J gene lost 5 bases, with 11 bases spanning the gap. This CDR3 is built from 13 residues. Per germline, CDR1 DFQATT and CDR2 SNEGSKA (reference sequence). CDR3 nucleotide sequence: TGCAGTGCTAGAGCTCAGGTAGGGACTGAAGCTTTCTTT. Protein product: CSARAQVGTEAFF.

This clonotype came up many times. The rearrangement links TRBV5-4 to TRBJ2-3; D remains ambiguous. Deletions cut 0 bases from V and 1 base from J, with 9 bases between. Germline loops: CDR1 SGHNT, CDR2 YYREEE (reference sequence). The CDR3 sequence is 15 residues long. Here the CDR3 DNA reads TGTGCCAGCAGCTTGGACGTCCGGGGCACAGATACGCAGTATTTT. This encodes CASSLDVRGTDTQYF.

The CDR3 loop reads CASSHREGEAFF. CDR3 DNA sequence: TGTGCCAGCAGCCACAGGGAGGGTGAAGCTTTCTTT. This chain connects TRBV3-1 to TRBJ1-1; D perhaps matches TRBD1 (5 bases). The CDR3 has 12 amino acids. Germline values: CDR1 LGHDT, CDR2 YNNKEL (reference sequence). V shed 3 bases and J shed 7 bases, with 9 bases lying between them. The full variable domain, rest sourced from reference TRBV3-1 and TRBJ1-1, is DTAVSQTPKYLVTQMGNDKSIKCEQNLGHDTMYWYKQDSKKFLKIMFSYNNKELIINETVPNRFSPKSPDKAHLNLHINSLELGDSAVYFCASSHREGEAFFGQGTRLTVV.

V is TRBV18 and J is TRBJ1-1, with D possibly being TRBD1 (5 bases). The germline V gene encodes CDR1 KGHSH and CDR2 LQKENI. V dropped 0 bases and J dropped 4 bases, with 9 bases sitting between them. The CDR3 is 14 residues long. The CDR3 DNA follows: TGTGCCAGCTCACCACCCTCTGGGGGCACTGAAGCTTTCTTT. This codes for CASSPPSGGTEAFF.

The CDR3 spells CASRRRGLAGPEARDTQYF. The DNA of the CDR3 is TGTGCCAGCAGACGCAGGGGACTAGCGGGACCGGAAGCAAGAGATACGCAGTATTTT. The rearrangement links TRBV7-8 to TRBJ2-3; TRBD2 matches 13 bases. V lost 6 bases, J lost 5 bases, and 17 bases stayed unmatched. The CDR3 length is 19 residues. Germline V CDR1 and CDR2: SGHVS, FQNEAQ.

The rearrangement uses TRBV20-1 and TRBJ2-7; D may be TRBD1 (6 bases). Germline lookup yields CDR1 DFQATT and CDR2 SNEGSKA (reference sequence). The CDR3 runs 15 residues. The ends were cut back, 3 bases at V and 0 bases at J, with 15 bases in the middle. The CDR3 region is CSARGTKASSYEQYF. The CDR3 DNA follows: TGCAGTGCTAGGGGGACAAAGGCGAGCTCCTACGAGCAGTACTTC.

The table lists this clonotype with many counts. The chain combines TRBV5-1 with TRBJ2-7; 8 bases align to TRBD2. CDR3 length equals 12 residues. Germline CDR1 reads SGHRS; CDR2 reads YFSETQ. J gave up 6 bases and V 2 bases, and 1 base lay outside the gene matches. The CDR3 region is CASSFTSGEQYF. DNA for the CDR3: TGCGCCAGCAGCTTTACTAGCGGCGAGCAGTACTTC. Full variable domain (rest looked up from reference TRBV5-1 and TRBJ2-7): KAGVTQTPRYLIKTRGQQVTLSCSPISGHRSVSWYQQTPGQGLQFLFEYFSETQRNKGNFPGRFSGRQFSNSRSEMNVSTLELGDSALYLCASSFTSGEQYFGPGTRLTVT.

This chain connects TRBV20-1 to TRBJ2-3; D ambiguous. Trimming shortened V by 2 bases and J by 8 bases, and 8 bases separated the two germline ends. This CDR3 comprises 11 residues. Germline loops: CDR1 DFQATT, CDR2 SNEGSKA (reference sequence). DNA for the CDR3: TGCAGTGCTAGACCGGGCCTTACGCAGTATTTT. Protein sequence: CSARPGLTQYF.